These T cell receptor beta chains were read from a single sample in a study of OX40 agonist ivuxolimab in advanced cancers. Measured with immunoSEQ multiplex PCR; TCRdb has only the in-frame clones, and not every one. Found here are 55,000 to 70,000 clones, approximately 90% of them singletons; the top ten hold about 1%. Specimen: CD4+ or CD8+ T cells sorted from blood, collected in a trial of the OX40 agonist ivuxolimab. The receptor set was obtained from an adult with an advanced solid tumor such as melanoma, head and neck, liver or kidney cancer. Each CDR3 is given with its conserved first and last residue. The D gene is left open where the match is weak. Where a row states a size, it is once, few, many or the class of an expanded clone; other rows omit it.

>TRBV5-1|-|TRBJ2-7|-
TGCGCCAGCAGCTTGGCCATGCGGACTTTAAAGGGAGCCTACGAGCAGTACTTC
CASSLAMRTLKGAYEQYF
>TRBV19|-|TRBJ1-1|TRBD1
TGTGCCAGTAGTAAACAGGGGGTGAGTGAAGCTTTCTTT
CASSKQGVSEAFF
>TRBV12-5|-|TRBJ2-7|TRBD1
TGTGCTAGTGGTTTGGTACTCACGGGACAGGGTCCCTCCTACGAGCAGTACTTC
CASGLVLTGQGPSYEQYF
>TRBV7-2|-|TRBJ2-3|-
TGTGCCAGCAGCTCACGAGACGGCGAGGGTAATCCGCAGTATTTT
CASSSRDGEGNPQYF
>TRBV10-3|once|TRBJ1-1|-
TGTGCCATCAGTCTTTTACCCCAGGCTTTGAACACTGAAGCTTTCTTT
CAISLLPQALNTEAFF
>TRBV18|-|TRBJ2-1|-
TGTGCCAGCTCACCAGGGATCTCCTACAATGAGCAGTTCTTC
CASSPGISYNEQFF
>TRBV5-1|-|TRBJ2-4|TRBD1
TGCGCCAGCAGCCTGGGACCCGGGACAGATGGGGACATTCAGTACTTC
CASSLGPGTDGDIQYF
>TRBV19|-|TRBJ2-1|TRBD2
TGTGCCAGTAAGGGACTAGCGGCCAATGAGCAGTTCTTC
CASKGLAANEQFF
>TRBV19|-|TRBJ2-7|TRBD2
TGTGCCAGTAGCCAATACGGGGGGGGTTGGAACGAGCAGTACTTC
CASSQYGGGWNEQYF
>TRBV18|-|TRBJ1-2|-
TGTGCCAGCTCACCCAACGGGGACGCGATCTATGGCTACACCTTC
CASSPNGDAIYGYTF
>TRBV7-2|-|TRBJ1-3|-
TGTGCCAGCAGCTTAGGCCCCGGAGGAGGTGCTGGAAACACCATATATTTT
CASSLGPGGGAGNTIYF
>TRBV19|-|TRBJ1-2|TRBD1
TGTGCCAGTAGTATAGGACAGGGCTATGGCTACACCTTC
CASSIGQGYGYTF
>TRBV5-5|-|TRBJ2-5|-
TGTGCCAGCAGGTTGGGGTTTTCTGAGACCCAGTACTTC
CASRLGFSETQYF
>TRBV7-2|-|TRBJ2-3|-
TGTGCCAGCAGCTTAAGGTTCCTAGCTGGTGATACGCAGTATTTT
CASSLRFLAGDTQYF
>TRBV21-1|-|TRBJ1-1|-
TGTGCCAGCAGCAAACTTCGGGTCCGTAACACTGAAGCTTTCTTT
CASSKLRVRNTEAFF
>TRBV4-1|-|TRBJ1-2|-
TGCGCCAGCAGCCAAGATAGGACATTGAACTATGGCTACACCTTC
CASSQDRTLNYGYTF
>TRBV6-6|-|TRBJ1-3|-
TGTGCCAGCGCGCGACCCTCTGGAAACACCATATATTTT
CASARPSGNTIYF
>TRBV7-2|few|TRBJ2-6|TRBD1
TGTGCCAGCAGCGGTAGGGGACAGGGAGTCTCCGGGGCCAACGTCCTGACTTTC
CASSGRGQGVSGANVLTF
>TRBV7-6|-|TRBJ2-2|-
TGTGCCAGCAGCTCAAGGAACACCGGGGAGCTGTTTTTT
CASSSRNTGELFF